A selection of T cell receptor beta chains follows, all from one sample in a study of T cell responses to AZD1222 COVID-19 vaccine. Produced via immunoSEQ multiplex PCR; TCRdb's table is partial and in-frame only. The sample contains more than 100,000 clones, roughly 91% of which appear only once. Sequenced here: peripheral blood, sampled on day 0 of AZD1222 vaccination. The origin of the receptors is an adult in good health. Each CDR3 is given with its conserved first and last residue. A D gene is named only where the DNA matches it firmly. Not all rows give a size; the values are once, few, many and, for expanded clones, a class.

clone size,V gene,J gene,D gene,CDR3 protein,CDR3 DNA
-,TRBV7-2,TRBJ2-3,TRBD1,CASRRQGGTDTQYF,TGTGCCAGCCGTCGACAGGGCGGGACAGATACGCAGTATTTT
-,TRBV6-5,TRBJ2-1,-,CASSSGNSYNEQFF,TGTGCCAGCAGCTCAGGGAACTCCTACAATGAGCAGTTCTTC
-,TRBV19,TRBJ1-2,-,CASSIAQGQSYGYTF,TGTGCCAGTAGTATTGCACAGGGTCAATCCTATGGCTACACCTTC
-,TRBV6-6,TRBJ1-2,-,CASTRQDYGYTF,TGTGCCAGCACTCGACAGGACTATGGCTACACCTTC
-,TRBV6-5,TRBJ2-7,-,CASSYRDLGSVYEQYF,TGTGCCAGCAGTTACCGCGACCTGGGCTCCGTCTACGAGCAGTACTTC
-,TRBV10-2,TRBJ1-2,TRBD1,CASSVGQGAYGYTF,TGCGCCAGCAGTGTAGGACAGGGGGCCTATGGCTACACCTTC
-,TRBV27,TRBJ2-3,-,CASMRRSSTDTQYF,TGTGCCAGCATGCGTCGGTCGAGCACAGATACGCAGTATTTT
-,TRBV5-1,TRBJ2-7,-,CASSLDGVPYEQYF,TGCGCCAGCAGCTTGGACGGGGTTCCCTACGAGCAGTACTTC
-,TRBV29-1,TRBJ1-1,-,CSVRGVLGTEAFF,TGCAGCGTTAGAGGGGTACTTGGGACTGAAGCTTTCTTT
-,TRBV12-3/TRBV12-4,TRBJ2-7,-,CASTPGDSYEQYF,TGTGCCAGCACCCCCGGGGATTCCTACGAGCAGTACTTC
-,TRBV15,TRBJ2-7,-,CATSRPGTADEQYF,TGTGCCACCAGCAGACCCGGGACGGCCGACGAGCAGTACTTC
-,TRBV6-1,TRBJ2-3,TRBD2,CASSEAVAGGITDTQYF,TGTGCCAGCAGTGAAGCCGTAGCGGGGGGGATCACAGATACGCAGTATTTT
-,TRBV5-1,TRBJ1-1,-,CASSLQRRGYTEAFF,TGCGCCAGCAGCTTGCAGAGAAGAGGGTACACTGAAGCTTTCTTT
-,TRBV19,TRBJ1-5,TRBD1,CASSRDSYSNQPQHF,TGTGCCAGTAGTAGGGACAGTTATAGCAATCAGCCCCAGCATTTT
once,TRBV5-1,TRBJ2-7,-,CASSFSMDLVEQYF,TGCGCCAGCAGCTTCTCAATGGACCTTGTTGAGCAGTACTTC
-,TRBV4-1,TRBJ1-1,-,CASSLSGGAGNTEAFF,TGCGCCAGCAGCCTTTCCGGGGGGGCTGGAAACACTGAAGCTTTCTTT
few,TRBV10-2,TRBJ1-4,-,CASRMGRNNEKLFF,TGCGCCAGCAGGATGGGACGGAATAATGAAAAACTGTTTTTT
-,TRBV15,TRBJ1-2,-,CATSSSSGNSYGYTF,TGTGCCACCAGCAGCTCGTCCGGAAACAGCTATGGCTACACCTTC
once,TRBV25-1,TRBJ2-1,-,CASSDVLREQFF,TGTGCCAGCAGTGATGTTTTGAGGGAGCAGTTCTTC
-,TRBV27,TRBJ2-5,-,CASTDQETQYF,TGTGCCAGCACCGACCAAGAGACCCAGTACTTC
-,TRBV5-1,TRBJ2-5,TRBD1,CASSSQGAGTQYF,TGCGCCAGCAGCTCCCAGGGGGCAGGGACCCAGTACTTC
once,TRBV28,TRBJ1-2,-,CASSLPNPGPFYGYTF,TGTGCCAGCAGTTTACCTAATCCGGGACCTTTCTATGGCTACACCTTC
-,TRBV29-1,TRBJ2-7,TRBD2,CSVEGVRGVRYEQYF,TGCAGCGTTGAAGGCGTACGGGGGGTCCGCTACGAGCAGTACTTC
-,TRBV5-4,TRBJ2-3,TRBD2,CASRQTSSGRSTDTQYF,TGTGCCAGCAGGCAAACCTCTAGCGGGCGAAGCACAGATACGCAGTATTTT
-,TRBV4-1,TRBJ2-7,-,CASSLGSNEQYF,TGCGCCAGCAGCCTTGGCTCAAACGAGCAGTACTTC
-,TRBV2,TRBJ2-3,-,CASGASTDTQYF,TGTGCCAGCGGGGCCAGCACAGATACGCAGTATTTT
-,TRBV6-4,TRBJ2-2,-,CASSITPAATGELFF,TGTGCCAGCAGCATCACCCCAGCGGCAACCGGGGAGCTGTTTTTT
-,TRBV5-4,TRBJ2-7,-,CASSFTGSYEQYF,TGTGCCAGCAGCTTTACAGGGTCCTACGAGCAGTACTTC
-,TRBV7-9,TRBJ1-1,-,CASSSHWVSEAFF,TGTGCCAGCAGCTCCCATTGGGTCAGTGAAGCTTTCTTT
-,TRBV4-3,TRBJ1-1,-,CASSQDLSSGTEAFF,TGCGCCAGCAGCCAAGATCTCTCCTCAGGCACTGAAGCTTTCTTT
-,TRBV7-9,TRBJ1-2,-,CASSPDSLRANYGYTF,TGTGCCAGCAGCCCGGACAGCCTTAGAGCTAACTATGGCTACACCTTC
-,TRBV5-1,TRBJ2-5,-,CASSFGTKETQYF,TGCGCCAGCAGCTTCGGGACAAAAGAGACCCAGTACTTC
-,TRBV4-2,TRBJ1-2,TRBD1,CASSQNMGEPQGGGYGYTF,TGTGCCAGCAGCCAAAACATGGGGGAGCCTCAGGGGGGAGGGTATGGCTACACCTTC
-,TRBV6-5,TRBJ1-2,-,CASSSTGTFGYTF,TGTGCCAGCAGTTCCACAGGTACCTTCGGCTACACCTTC
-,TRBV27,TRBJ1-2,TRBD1,CASSLIQGAFSGYTF,TGTGCCAGCAGTTTAATTCAGGGGGCATTCTCTGGCTACACCTTC
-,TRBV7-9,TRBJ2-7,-,CASSPRRERNEQYF,TGTGCCAGCAGCCCGAGGCGGGAACGAAACGAGCAGTACTTC
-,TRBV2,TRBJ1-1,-,CARGISMNTEAFF,TGTGCCAGGGGGATTTCAATGAACACTGAAGCTTTCTTT
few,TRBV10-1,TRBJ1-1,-,CASSVSGYTEAFF,TGCGCCAGCAGTGTGTCGGGGTACACTGAAGCTTTCTTT
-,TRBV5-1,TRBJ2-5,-,CASSPAVGSETQYF,TGCGCCAGCAGCCCGGCGGTGGGTTCGGAGACCCAGTACTTC
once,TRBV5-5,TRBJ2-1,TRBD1,CASSLETGVRHNEQFF,TGTGCCAGCAGCTTGGAGACAGGGGTCCGGCACAATGAGCAGTTCTTC
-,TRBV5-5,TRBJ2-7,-,CASSTQPEGREQYF,TGTGCCAGCAGCACCCAACCCGAGGGACGCGAGCAGTACTTC
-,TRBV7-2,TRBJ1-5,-,CASSLGASNQPQHF,TGTGCCAGCAGCTTAGGAGCTTCAAATCAGCCCCAGCATTTT
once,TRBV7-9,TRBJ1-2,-,CASSYFGPRSASNYGYTF,TGTGCCAGCAGCTACTTCGGTCCCCGGTCCGCGTCGAACTATGGCTACACCTTC
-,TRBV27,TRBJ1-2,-,CASSPYIGANYGYTF,TGTGCCAGCAGCCCTTATATCGGAGCTAACTATGGCTACACCTTC
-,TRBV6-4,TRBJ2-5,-,CASSDPVPWQQETQYF,TGTGCCAGCAGTGACCCGGTCCCATGGCAACAAGAGACCCAGTACTTC
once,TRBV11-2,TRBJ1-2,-,CASSLGPREKNGYTF,TGTGCCAGCAGCTTAGGGCCCAGGGAAAAAAATGGCTACACCTTC
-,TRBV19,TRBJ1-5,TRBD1,CASSLQGNNQPQHF,TGTGCCAGTAGTTTACAGGGGAACAATCAGCCCCAGCATTTT
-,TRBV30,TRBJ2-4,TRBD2,CAWSALAGAEYF,TGTGCCTGGAGCGCTTTAGCGGGGGCCGAGTACTTC